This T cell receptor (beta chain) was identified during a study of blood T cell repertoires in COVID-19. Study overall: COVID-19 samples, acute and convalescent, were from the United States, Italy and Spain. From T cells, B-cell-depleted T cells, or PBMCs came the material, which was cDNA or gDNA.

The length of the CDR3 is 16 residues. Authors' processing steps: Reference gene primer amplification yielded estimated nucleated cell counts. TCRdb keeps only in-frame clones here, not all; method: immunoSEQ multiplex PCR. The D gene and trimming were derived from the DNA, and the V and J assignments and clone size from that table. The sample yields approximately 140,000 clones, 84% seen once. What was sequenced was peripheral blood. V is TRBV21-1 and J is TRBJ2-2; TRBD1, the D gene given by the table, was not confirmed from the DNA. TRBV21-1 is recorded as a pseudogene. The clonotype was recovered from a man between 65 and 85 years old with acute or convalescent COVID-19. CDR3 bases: TGTGCCAGCAGCGAGTCGGACAGGGGAAGCACCGGGGAGCTGTTTTTT. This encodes CASSESDRGSTGELFF.